One and the same sample provided the 2 T cell receptor beta chains below, sequenced in a study of blood T cell repertoires in COVID-19. Sequencing was performed with immunoSEQ multiplex PCR; in TCRdb, only in-frame clones are kept and a portion is missing. The top ten clones hold 2.6% of a sample with some 320,000 clones, around 90% of them seen once. The sequenced material came from PBMCs or T cells enriched from blood (not recorded which). The origin of the receptors is a man in his fifties or sixties who had recovered from COVID-19.

This clone was found many times. V is TRBV24-1 and J is TRBJ2-2; 7 positions agree with TRBD2. The CDR3 covers 16 residues. Trimming cost V 5 bases and J 1 base; bases outside gene matches: 6. Germline V gene data show CDR1 as KGHDR and CDR2 as SFDVKD. DNA of the CDR3: TGTGCCACCAGTGGTGGGAGGGCCGGGAACACCGGGGAGCTGTTTTTT. It encodes CATSGGRAGNTGELFF.

The gene calls are TRBV4-2 and TRBJ2-7; D ambiguous. The CDR3 length is 15 residues. V dropped 2 bases and J dropped 5 bases, with 16 bases sitting between them. Germline values: CDR1 LGHNA, CDR2 YNFKEQ. The CDR3, as DNA: TGTGCCAGCAGCCAAAGTCCGCGGTCGGTGGACGAGCAGTACTTC. It codes for CASSQSPRSVDEQYF.